This T cell receptor beta chain came from a study of T-cell memory formation after mild COVID-19. UMIs and sample barcodes were carried by the TCR alpha and TCR beta cDNA libraries that 5'RACE produced using constant-segment primers. Each CDR3 protein gets one entry after TCRdb re-called the 5' RACE reads with MiXCR. The data contain around 340,000 distinct CDR3 sequences, roughly an eighth of them singletons. In its sample, this clonotype was seen many times. The CDR3 consists of 16 residues. V was pared by 4 bases and J by 1 base, with 2 bases of the junction left unmatched. Germline CDR1 and CDR2: ENHRY and SYGVKD.

This receptor was obtained from a man between 18 and 29 years old who had mild COVID-19 (a few samples of this study predate the infection). Cell type and time point are not known. The sample taken for sequencing was PBMCs or a T cell subset sorted from them (not recorded which). The chain recombines TRBV10-3 with TRBJ2-3; 13 bases match TRBD2. The CDR3 region is CAISVTSGGRTDTQYF. CDR3 bases: TGTGCCATCAGTGTGACTAGCGGGGGGCGCACAGATACGCAGTATTTT.